This entry lists 23 T cell receptor beta chains sequenced from one sample in a study of shared clonotypes between healthy human individuals. This table comes from immunoSEQ multiplex PCR, and its TCRdb copy is limited to in-frame clones, with some not included. The sample yields about 460,000 clones, roughly four fifths seen once. Sequencing was done on a sample of PBMCs. The receptors shown here come from a woman aged 40 to 55 in good health. Some clones in this sample may be carry-over from other donors' samples.

The chain combines TRBV5-1 with TRBJ2-3; 10 nucleotides agree with TRBD2. Trimming cost V 4 bases and J 0 bases; bases outside gene matches: 8. From germline, CDR1 is SGHRS and CDR2 YFSETQ. The CDR3 is 17 residues long. The CDR3 region has the DNA TGCGCCAGCAGCCGCTTCGGGACTAGCGACAGCACAGATACGCAGTATTTT. As protein: CASSRFGTSDSTDTQYF. The full variable domain, with the rest looked up from reference TRBV5-1 and TRBJ2-3, is KAGVTQTPRYLIKTRGQQVTLSCSPISGHRSVSWYQQTPGQGLQFLFEYFSETQRNKGNFPGRFSGRQFSNSRSEMNVSTLELGDSALYLCASSRFGTSDSTDTQYFGPGTRLTVL.

The chain is built from TRBV4-3 and TRBJ2-7; D is ambiguous. V lost 5 bases to trimming and J lost 3 bases, with 5 bases between them. The CDR3 has 11 amino acids. Germline lookup yields CDR1 LGHNA and CDR2 YSLEER. The CDR3 coding sequence is TGCGCCAGCAGCAACCTCTACGAGCAGTACTTC. Its protein product is CASSNLYEQYF.

The rearrangement links TRBV2 to TRBJ2-1, with 9 bases fitting TRBD2. The CDR3 totals 15 residues. Germline CDR1 reads SNHLY; CDR2 reads FYNNEI. V gave up 7 bases and J gave up 9 bases; unmatched junction bases: 13. For the CDR3, the DNA is TGTGCCAGCAAGTTCGGTAGCGGGAGTTATGGTGAGCAGTTCTTC. Its translation: CASKFGSGSYGEQFF.

As to this clone: A far more abundant clone sits one base away, making this likely a read error. V usage is TRBV18 and J usage is TRBJ2-7; D may match TRBD1 or TRBD2 (5 bases each). Germline assignment: CDR1 KGHSH and CDR2 LQKENI. The length of the CDR3 is 13 residues. Trimming took 3 bases from V and 6 from J, leaving 12 bases between them. CDR3 coding DNA: TGTGCCAGCTCACCGACGACAGAGGGCGAGCAGTACTTC. This gives the protein CASSPTTEGEQYF.

The rearrangement links TRBV2 to TRBJ2-3; no clear D. V lost 2 bases to trimming and J lost 0 bases, with 9 bases between them. The CDR3 runs to 15 residues. The V gene's germline CDR1 is SNHLY and CDR2 FYNNEI. This CDR3 is CASSERARSTDTQYF. DNA of the CDR3: TGTGCCAGCAGTGAACGGGCCAGGAGCACAGATACGCAGTATTTT.

The genes are TRBV15 and TRBJ2-1; 16 positions agree with TRBD2. In germline, CDR1 is LNHNV, CDR2 YYDKDF (reference sequence). V shed 3 bases and J 7 bases; nucleotides not matched to a gene: 6. The length of the CDR3 is 17 residues. CDR3 protein: CATSSGTSGRGMNEQFF. The CDR3 nucleotides are TGTGCCACCAGCAGCGGGACTAGCGGGAGGGGGATGAATGAGCAGTTCTTC.

The genes are TRBV7-6 and TRBJ2-3; 7 nucleotides match TRBD2. J lost 2 bases, V lost 1 base, and 3 bases had no gene match. CDR3 length equals 15 residues. CDR1 SGHVS and CDR2 FNYEAQ come from the germline V gene. CDR3 DNA: TGTGCCAGCAGCTTAGTTGGGAGGGACACAGATACGCAGTATTTT. It codes for CASSLVGRDTDTQYF. Filled out from reference TRBV7-6 and TRBJ2-3, the complete variable domain reads GAGVSQSPRYKVTKRGQDVALRCDPISGHVSLYWYRQALGQGPEFLTYFNYEAQQDKSGLPNDRFSAERPEGSISTLTIQRTEQRDSAMYRCASSLVGRDTDTQYFGPGTRLTVL.

Note on this clone: The likely explanation is a read error, given a far larger clone one base away. V gene TRBV30 combines with J gene TRBJ2-5; no clear D. V was pared by 2 bases and J by 7 bases, with 11 bases between. CDR3 length: 12 amino acids. Germline values: CDR1 GTSNPN, CDR2 SVGIG (reference sequence). CDR3 sequence reads: CAWSTTAVTQYF. The CDR3 nucleotides are TGTGCCTGGAGTACGACCGCGGTGACCCAGTACTTC.

The chain has TRBV21-1 and TRBJ2-2; the D call TRBD2 from the table was never checked on the DNA. TRBV21-1 is a pseudogene. The CDR3 consists of 15 residues. CDR3 region: CARSEGSRGPGELFF. The CDR3 nucleotides are TGTGCCAGGTCAGAGGGATCCCGAGGACCCGGGGAGCTGTTTTTT.

J is TRBJ1-2 and V is TRBV6-5, with TRBD1 matching over 7 bases. Per the germline V gene, CDR1 is MNHEY and CDR2 is SVGAGI. This CDR3 is 13 amino acids long. The J segment lost 8 bases and the V segment lost 5 bases, leaving 8 bases of the junction unmatched. In DNA form, the CDR3 reads TGTGCCAGCAGTCCCCGGACAGGAAGGGGCTACACCTTC. Protein product: CASSPRTGRGYTF.

The chain links TRBV27 to TRBJ1-1, with 11 nucleotides matching TRBD1. CDR3 length equals 16 residues. Germline-derived CDR1 and CDR2 are MNHEY and SMNVEV (reference sequence). The J segment lost 4 bases and the V segment lost 5 bases, leaving 9 bases of the junction unmatched. CDR3 nucleotides: TGTGCCAGCAGTCCCCATCCCGGGACAGGGGGCACTGAAGCTTTCTTT. Encoded protein: CASSPHPGTGGTEAFF.

CDR3 bases: TGCGCCAGCAGCTTGGTTGTAGGGGGCGAGCAGTACTTC. Protein: CASSLVVGGEQYF. V is TRBV5-1 and J is TRBJ2-7; tentative D call: TRBD1 (6 bases). Germline CDR1 SGHRS, CDR2 YFSETQ. The CDR3 is 13 amino acids. The ends were cut back, 0 bases at V and 6 bases at J, with 10 bases in the middle.

V usage is TRBV28 and J usage is TRBJ2-7; TRBD2 matches 9 bases. V shed 6 bases and J 4 bases; nucleotides not matched to a gene: 4. The CDR3 is 13 amino acids. Per the germline V gene, CDR1 is MDHEN and CDR2 is SYDVKM. The CDR3 loop reads CASRTGLAYEQYF. CDR3 DNA: TGTGCCAGCAGAACTGGACTAGCGTACGAGCAGTACTTC.

The rearrangement uses TRBV4-3 and TRBJ1-3; D is uncertain. The CDR3 covers 17 residues. Germline V gene data show CDR1 as LGHNA and CDR2 as YSLEER. V lost 0 bases to trimming and J lost 0 bases, with 12 bases between them. For the CDR3, the DNA is TGCGCCAGCAGCCAAGATAACATTCCCTTCTCTGGAAACACCATATATTTT. It is translated as CASSQDNIPFSGNTIYF.

As regards this clone: A far larger clone is one nucleotide away, so this likely arose from a read error. The chain combines TRBV18 with TRBJ1-2; D may be TRBD1 (6 bases). Germline CDR1 and CDR2: KGHSH and LQKENI. V shed 3 bases and J shed 0 bases, with 8 bases lying between them. The CDR3 covers 14 residues. The DNA for the CDR3 is TGTGCCAGCTCACCGGACAGTTCTAACTATGGCTACACCTTC. Protein product: CASSPDSSNYGYTF.

V gene TRBV28 combines with J gene TRBJ1-2; no clear D gene. Trimming pared 8 bases from V and 8 bases from J, leaving 12 bases between. Germline V gene lookup returns CDR1 MDHEN and CDR2 SYDVKM. The CDR3 covers 11 residues. CDR3 sequence: CASYGGVGYTF. Written as DNA, the CDR3 is TGTGCCAGCTATGGTGGTGTGGGCTACACCTTC.

The chain joins TRBV30 to TRBJ2-3, with 7 nucleotides matching TRBD2. The CDR3 is made up of 15 amino acids. J was trimmed by 4 bases and V by 0 bases; bases with no gene match: 7. CDR1 and CDR2 from the germline V gene are GTSNPN and SVGIG (reference sequence). The DNA of the CDR3 is TGTGCCTGGAGTGTACCTCTACGGGGGGCAGATACGCAGTATTTT. Protein: CAWSVPLRGADTQYF.

J is TRBJ2-2 and V is TRBV9; D may be TRBD2 (5 bases). The germline V and J ends were trimmed by 0 bases and 5 bases, with 11 bases remaining between them. CDR3 length equals 15 residues. Germline CDR1 reads SGDLS; CDR2 reads YYNGEE. CDR3 protein: CASSVGGLGTGELFF. The DNA for the CDR3 is TGTGCCAGCAGCGTAGGAGGGTTAGGGACCGGGGAGCTGTTTTTT.

V usage is TRBV7-9 and J usage is TRBJ2-2; D unclear. There are 14 residues in the CDR3. CDR1 and CDR2 from the germline V gene are SEHNR and FQNEAQ (reference sequence). The V end lost 5 bases, the J end lost 2 bases, and 9 bases lay between the germline ends. CDR3 protein: CASSLESNTGELFF. CDR3 in DNA: TGTGCCAGCAGCCTCGAAAGTAACACCGGGGAGCTGTTTTTT.

V and J are TRBV2 and TRBJ1-2, with D possibly matching TRBD1 (6 bases). Looked up from germline, CDR1 is SNHLY and CDR2 is FYNNEI. The CDR3 is 15 amino acids. The ends were cut back, 6 bases at V and 0 bases at J, with 14 bases in the middle. As DNA, the CDR3 is TGTGCCAGCAGCGCTGGGACAACTCCTAACTATGGCTACACCTTC. Its protein is CASSAGTTPNYGYTF.

As regards this clone: It differs at one base from a far larger clone, so likely a read error. Other DNA sequences of this sample code for an identical CDR3. The genes are TRBV30 and TRBJ2-5, with 10 bases identical to TRBD2. Per the germline V gene, CDR1 is GTSNPN and CDR2 is SVGIG (reference sequence). The CDR3 covers 13 residues. The CDR3 protein is CAWSRLAGETQYF. CDR3 bases: TGCGCCTGGAGTCGACTAGCGGGAGAGACCCAGTACTTC.

On this clone: Other DNA sequences from this sample encode an identical CDR3 as well. The chain combines TRBV4-3 with TRBJ2-1, with D possibly matching TRBD2 (6 bases). The CDR3 length is 16 residues. From germline, CDR1 is LGHNA and CDR2 YSLEER. Trimming shortened V by 0 bases and J by 2 bases, and 11 bases separated the two germline ends. In nucleotides, the CDR3 is TGCGCCAGCAGCCAAGATCTCGGCGGGGCCTACAATGAGCAGTTCTTC. Its protein product is CASSQDLGGAYNEQFF.

This chain uses TRBV27 with TRBJ1-1; possibly TRBD1 for D (5 bases). V shed 3 bases and J shed 4 bases, with 15 bases lying between them. The CDR3 runs to 15 residues. Germline values: CDR1 MNHEY, CDR2 SMNVEV (reference sequence). CDR3 loop: CASSFSSAGGTEAFF. CDR3 nucleotide sequence: TGTGCCAGCAGTTTTTCCTCCGCCGGGGGCACTGAAGCTTTCTTT.